Here is one TCR beta chain with its context. Its cognate antigen is unknown. Assay: immunoSEQ multiplex PCR; the TCRdb copy retains only in-frame clones and omits some. The sample carries some 150,000 clones, roughly 90% recorded once. The data originate from a study of T cell responses to AZD1222 COVID-19 vaccine. General study points: Spike-specific TCR breadth and depth were elevated following two AZD1222 doses. The donor group comprised mostly white British people and more females; the analysis possibly underestimated clonal diversity.

V was shortened by 3 bases and J by 13 bases, with 7 bases between the two germline ends. Germline-derived CDR1 and CDR2 are SGHVS and FQNEAQ. This CDR3 has 11 residues. This chain uses TRBV7-8 with TRBJ1-6; no clear D. This TCR came from an adult who received the AZD1222 COVID-19 vaccine. Material: peripheral blood, obtained 28 days after the second AZD1222 dose. The chain's CDR3 is CASSFSGPLHF. The CDR3 DNA follows: TGTGCCAGCAGCTTCTCTGGGCCCCTCCACTTT.